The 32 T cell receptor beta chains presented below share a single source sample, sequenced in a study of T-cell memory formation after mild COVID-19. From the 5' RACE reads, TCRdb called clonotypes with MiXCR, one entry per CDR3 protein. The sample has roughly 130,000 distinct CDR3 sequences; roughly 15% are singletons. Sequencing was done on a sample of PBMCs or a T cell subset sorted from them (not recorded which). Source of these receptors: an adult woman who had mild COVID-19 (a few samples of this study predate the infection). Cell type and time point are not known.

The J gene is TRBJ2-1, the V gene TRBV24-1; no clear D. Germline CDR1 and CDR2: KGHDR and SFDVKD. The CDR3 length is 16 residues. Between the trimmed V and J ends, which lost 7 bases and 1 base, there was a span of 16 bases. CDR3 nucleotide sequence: TGTGCCACCAGAGGGTTAATCGTATTTTCCTACAATGAGCAGTTCTTC. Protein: CATRGLIVFSYNEQFF.

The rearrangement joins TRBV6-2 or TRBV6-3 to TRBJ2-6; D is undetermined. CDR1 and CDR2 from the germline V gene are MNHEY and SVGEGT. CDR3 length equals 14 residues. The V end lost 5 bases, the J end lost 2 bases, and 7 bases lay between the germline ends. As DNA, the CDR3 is TGTGCCAGCAGTGCCGTAGCTGGGGCCAACGTCCTGACTTTC. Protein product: CASSAVAGANVLTF.

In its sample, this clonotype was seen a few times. CDR3 protein: CASSRANQGIRTQYF. CDR3 nucleotides: TGTGCCAGCAGCCGCGCCAATCAGGGGATCAGGACCCAGTACTTC. The V and J genes are TRBV3-1 and TRBJ2-5; maybe TRBD1 (6 bases). Per the germline V gene, CDR1 is LGHDT and CDR2 is YNNKEL (reference sequence). The CDR3 is made up of 15 amino acids. V lost 4 bases to trimming and J lost 7 bases, with 19 bases between them.

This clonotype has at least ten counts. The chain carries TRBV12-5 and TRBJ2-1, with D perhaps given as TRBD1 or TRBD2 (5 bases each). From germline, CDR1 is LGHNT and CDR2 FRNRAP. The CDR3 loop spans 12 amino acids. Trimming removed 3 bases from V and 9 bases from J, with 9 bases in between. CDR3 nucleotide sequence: TGTGCTAGTGGTTTCCCCGGGACTGAGCAGTTCTTC. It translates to CASGFPGTEQFF.

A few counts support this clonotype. The CDR3 sequence: CASRPKRQETQYF. DNA of the CDR3: TGTGCCAGCAGACCGAAAAGGCAAGAGACCCAGTACTTC. J is TRBJ2-5 and V is TRBV11-2, with no clear D. The CDR3 loop spans 13 amino acids. V was pared by 6 bases and J by 2 bases, with 10 bases between. Germline V gene sequence: CDR1 SGHAT, CDR2 FQNNGV.

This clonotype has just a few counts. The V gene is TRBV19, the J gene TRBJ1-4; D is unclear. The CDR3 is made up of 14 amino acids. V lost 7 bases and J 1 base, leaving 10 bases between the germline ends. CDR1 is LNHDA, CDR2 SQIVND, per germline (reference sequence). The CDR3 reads CASNLGGTNEKLFF. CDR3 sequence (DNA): TGTGCCAGTAATCTCGGCGGAACTAATGAAAAACTGTTTTTT.

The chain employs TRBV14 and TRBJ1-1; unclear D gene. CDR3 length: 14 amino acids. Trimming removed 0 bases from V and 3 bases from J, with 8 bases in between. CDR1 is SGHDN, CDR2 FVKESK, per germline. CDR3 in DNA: TGTGCCAGCAGCCAAGAGTCCATGTACACTGAAGCTTTCTTT. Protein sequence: CASSQESMYTEAFF.

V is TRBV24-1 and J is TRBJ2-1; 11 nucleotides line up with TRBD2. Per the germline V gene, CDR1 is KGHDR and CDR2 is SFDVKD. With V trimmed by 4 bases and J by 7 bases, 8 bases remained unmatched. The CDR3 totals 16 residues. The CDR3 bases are TGTGCCACCAGTGACCCTAGACTAGCGGGGTGGAATGAGCAGTTCTTC. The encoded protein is CATSDPRLAGWNEQFF.

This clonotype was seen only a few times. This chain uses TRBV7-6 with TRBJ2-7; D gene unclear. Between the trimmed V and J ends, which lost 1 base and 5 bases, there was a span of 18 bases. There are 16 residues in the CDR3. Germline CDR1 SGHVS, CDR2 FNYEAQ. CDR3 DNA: TGTGCCAGCAGCTTAGGCCGGATGGTTTCCAGCCACGAGCAGTACTTC. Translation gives CASSLGRMVSSHEQYF.

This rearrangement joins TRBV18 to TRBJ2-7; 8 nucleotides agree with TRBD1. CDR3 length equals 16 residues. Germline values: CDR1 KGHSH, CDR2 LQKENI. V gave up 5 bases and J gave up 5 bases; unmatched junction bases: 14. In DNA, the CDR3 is TGTGCCAGCTCAACCAGGACTACAGGGGGGTGGAACGAGCAGTACTTC. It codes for CASSTRTTGGWNEQYF.

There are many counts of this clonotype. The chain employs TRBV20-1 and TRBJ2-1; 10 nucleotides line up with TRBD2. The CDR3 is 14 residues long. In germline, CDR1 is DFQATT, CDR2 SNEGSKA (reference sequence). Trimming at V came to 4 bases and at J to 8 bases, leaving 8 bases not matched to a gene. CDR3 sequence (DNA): TGCAGTGCTACGGGGACTAGCGCTGGGGATGAGCAGTTCTTC. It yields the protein CSATGTSAGDEQFF.

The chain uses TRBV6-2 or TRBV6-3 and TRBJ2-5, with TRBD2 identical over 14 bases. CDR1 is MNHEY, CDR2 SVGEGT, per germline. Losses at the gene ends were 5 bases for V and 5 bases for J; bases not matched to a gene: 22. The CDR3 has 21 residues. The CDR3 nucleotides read TGTGCCAGCAGTGAGGACAGGAAAAAGTACGGGACTAGCGGGAGTATGGAGACCCAGTACTTC. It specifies CASSEDRKKYGTSGSMETQYF.

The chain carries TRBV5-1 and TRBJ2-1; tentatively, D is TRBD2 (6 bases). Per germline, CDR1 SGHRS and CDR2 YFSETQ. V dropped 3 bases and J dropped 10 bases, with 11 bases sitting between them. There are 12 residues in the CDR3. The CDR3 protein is CASSSFGGEQFF. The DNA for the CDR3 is TGCGCCAGCAGCTCCTTTGGGGGGGAGCAGTTCTTC.

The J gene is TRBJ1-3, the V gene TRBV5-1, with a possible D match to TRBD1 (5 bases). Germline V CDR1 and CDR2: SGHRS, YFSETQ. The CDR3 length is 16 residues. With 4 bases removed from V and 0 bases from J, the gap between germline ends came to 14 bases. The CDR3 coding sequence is TGCGCCAGCAGCGACAACCCGGGGGGCTCTGGAAACACCATATATTTT. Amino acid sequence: CASSDNPGGSGNTIYF.

The CDR3 loop reads CASSRTGELSGANVLTF. In DNA form, the CDR3 reads TGCGCCAGCAGCCGGACAGGGGAACTCTCTGGGGCCAACGTCCTGACTTTC. This sequence joins TRBV5-1 and TRBJ2-6, with 9 bases aligning to TRBD1. The V gene's germline CDR1 is SGHRS and CDR2 YFSETQ. After removal of 4 bases from V and 0 bases from J, the junction contained 5 bases not matched to a gene. The CDR3 consists of 17 residues.

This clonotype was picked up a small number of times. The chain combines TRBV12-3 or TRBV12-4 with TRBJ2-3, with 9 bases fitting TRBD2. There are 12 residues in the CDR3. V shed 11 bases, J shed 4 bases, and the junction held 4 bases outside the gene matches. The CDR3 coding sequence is TGTGCCTGCGGGGGGGAGGCAGATACGCAGTATTTT. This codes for CACGGEADTQYF.

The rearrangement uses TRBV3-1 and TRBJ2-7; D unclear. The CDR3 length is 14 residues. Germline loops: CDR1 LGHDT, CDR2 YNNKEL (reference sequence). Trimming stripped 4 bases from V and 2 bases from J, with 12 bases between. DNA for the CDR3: TGTGCCAGCAGCCCCGGTAGCAGCGCCTACGAGCAGTACTTC. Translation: CASSPGSSAYEQYF.

CDR3 region: CATSDPTSTDTQYF. In DNA, the CDR3 is TGTGCCACCAGTGACCCCACTAGCACAGATACGCAGTATTTT. The chain carries TRBV24-1 and TRBJ2-3; D is uncertain. Trimming took off 4 bases at V and 0 bases at J, with 7 bases between the two ends. CDR1 is KGHDR and CDR2 is SFDVKD in the germline V gene. CDR3 length: 14 amino acids.

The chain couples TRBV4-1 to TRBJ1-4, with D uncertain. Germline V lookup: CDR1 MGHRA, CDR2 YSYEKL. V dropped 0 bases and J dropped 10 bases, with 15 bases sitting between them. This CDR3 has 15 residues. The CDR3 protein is CASSQEAWEGGKLFF. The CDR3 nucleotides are TGCGCCAGCAGCCAAGAGGCCTGGGAAGGAGGAAAACTGTTTTTT.

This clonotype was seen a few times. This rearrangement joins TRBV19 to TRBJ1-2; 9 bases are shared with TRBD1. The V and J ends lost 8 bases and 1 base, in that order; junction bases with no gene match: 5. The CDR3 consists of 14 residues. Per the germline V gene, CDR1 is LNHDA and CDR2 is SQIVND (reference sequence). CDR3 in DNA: TGTGCCAGTGGAACGGGACAGGGTAACTATGGCTACACCTTC. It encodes CASGTGQGNYGYTF.

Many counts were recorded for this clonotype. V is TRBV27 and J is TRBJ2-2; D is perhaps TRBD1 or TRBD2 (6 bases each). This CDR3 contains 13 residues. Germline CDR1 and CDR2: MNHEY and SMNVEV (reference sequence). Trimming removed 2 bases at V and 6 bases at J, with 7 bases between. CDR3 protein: CASSLGGPGELFF. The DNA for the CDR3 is TGTGCCAGCAGTTTAGGGGGGCCCGGGGAGCTGTTTTTT.

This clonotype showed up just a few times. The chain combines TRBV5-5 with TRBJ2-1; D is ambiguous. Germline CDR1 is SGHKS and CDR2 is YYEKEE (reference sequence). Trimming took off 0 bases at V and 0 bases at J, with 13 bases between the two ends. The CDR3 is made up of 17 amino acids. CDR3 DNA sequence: TGTGCCAGCAGCTTGGCCGTCTCAAGGAGCTCCTACAATGAGCAGTTCTTC. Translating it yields CASSLAVSRSSYNEQFF.

The DNA of the CDR3 is TGCGCCAGCAGCTTGGATCCAGGGGCTGGGCTCTACACCTTC. It specifies CASSLDPGAGLYTF. V gene TRBV5-1 combines with J gene TRBJ1-2; D perhaps matches TRBD1 (6 bases). Germline CDR1 SGHRS, CDR2 YFSETQ. Trimming took off 0 bases at V and 10 bases at J, with 16 bases between the two ends. The CDR3 spans 14 residues.

CDR3 DNA: TGTGCCAGCTCGCCTCCGACAGGGGGCAATGGCTATGGCTACACCTTC. It yields the protein CASSPPTGGNGYGYTF. The chain is built from TRBV18 and TRBJ1-2, with 10 bases identical to TRBD1. Germline CDR1 KGHSH, CDR2 LQKENI. CDR3 length: 16 amino acids. With V trimmed by 6 bases and J by 4 bases, 11 bases remained unmatched.

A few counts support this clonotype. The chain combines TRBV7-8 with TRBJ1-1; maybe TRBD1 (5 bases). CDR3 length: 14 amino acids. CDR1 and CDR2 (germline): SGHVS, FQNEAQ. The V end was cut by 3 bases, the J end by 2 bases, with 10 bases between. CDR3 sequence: CASSFRTPNTEAFF. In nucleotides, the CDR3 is TGTGCCAGCAGCTTCAGGACACCAAACACTGAAGCTTTCTTT.

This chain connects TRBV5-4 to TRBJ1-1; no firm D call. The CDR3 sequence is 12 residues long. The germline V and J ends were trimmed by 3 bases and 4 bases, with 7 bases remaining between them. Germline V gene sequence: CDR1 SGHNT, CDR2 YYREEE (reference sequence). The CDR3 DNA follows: TGTGCCAGCAGCTCCCTGAGCACTGAAGCTTTCTTT. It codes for CASSSLSTEAFF. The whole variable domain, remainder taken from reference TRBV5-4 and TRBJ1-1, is ETGVTQSPTHLIKTRGQQVTLRCSSQSGHNTVSWYQQALGQGPQFIFQYYREEENGRGNFPPRFSGLQFPNYSSELNVNALELDDSALYLCASSSLSTEAFFGQGTRLTVV.

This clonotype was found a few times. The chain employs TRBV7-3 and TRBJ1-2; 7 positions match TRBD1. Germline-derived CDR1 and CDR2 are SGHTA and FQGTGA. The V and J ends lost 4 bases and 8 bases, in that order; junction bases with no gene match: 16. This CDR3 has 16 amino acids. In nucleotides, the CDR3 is TGTGCCAGCAGCTCCAAGGGAGGGGGCGCTCGAAGCGGCTACACCTTC. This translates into CASSSKGGGARSGYTF.

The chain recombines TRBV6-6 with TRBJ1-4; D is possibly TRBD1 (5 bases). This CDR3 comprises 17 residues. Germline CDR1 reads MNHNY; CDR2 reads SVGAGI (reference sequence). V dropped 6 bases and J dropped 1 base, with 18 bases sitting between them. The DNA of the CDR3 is TGTGCCAGCAGCAACGGAGACAGCCATATAACTAATGAAAAACTGTTTTTT. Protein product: CASSNGDSHITNEKLFF.

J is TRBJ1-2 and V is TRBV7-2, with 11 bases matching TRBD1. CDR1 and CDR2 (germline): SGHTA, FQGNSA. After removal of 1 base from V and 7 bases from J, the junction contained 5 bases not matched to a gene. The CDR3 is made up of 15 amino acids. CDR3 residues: CASSLGGTGGFGYTF. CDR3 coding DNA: TGTGCCAGCAGCTTAGGGGGGACAGGGGGATTTGGCTACACCTTC.

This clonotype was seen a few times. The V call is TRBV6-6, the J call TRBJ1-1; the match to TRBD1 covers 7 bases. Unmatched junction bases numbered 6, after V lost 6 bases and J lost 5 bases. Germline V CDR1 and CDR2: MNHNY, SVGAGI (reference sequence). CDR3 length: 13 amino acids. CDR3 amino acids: CASRGTAGTEAFF. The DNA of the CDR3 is TGTGCCAGCAGGGGGACAGCAGGGACTGAAGCTTTCTTT.

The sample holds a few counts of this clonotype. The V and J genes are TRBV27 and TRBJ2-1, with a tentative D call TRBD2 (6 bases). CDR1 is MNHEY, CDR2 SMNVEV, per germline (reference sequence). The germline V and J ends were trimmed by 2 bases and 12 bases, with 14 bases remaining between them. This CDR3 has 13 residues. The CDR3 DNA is TGTGCCAGCAGTTTAAATGGCGGGACGAGGCAGTTCTTC. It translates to CASSLNGGTRQFF.

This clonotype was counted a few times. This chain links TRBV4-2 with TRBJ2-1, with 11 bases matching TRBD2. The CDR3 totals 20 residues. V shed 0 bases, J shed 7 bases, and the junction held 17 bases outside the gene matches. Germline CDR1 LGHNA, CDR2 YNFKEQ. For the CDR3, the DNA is TGTGCCAGCAGCCAAGATCTCTGGGGTTTAGCGGGGGGGCGGCAGAATGAGCAGTTCTTC. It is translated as CASSQDLWGLAGGRQNEQFF.